A single sample is the source of the 24 T cell receptor beta chains below, sequenced in a study of CD8+ T cells in alopecia areata. Treatment specified: oral pan-JAK inhibitor, 5-10 mg twice daily. Following extraction, RNA underwent reverse transcription to cDNA, which served as the sequencing template. Sequenced by immunoSEQ multiplex PCR; TCRdb stores in-frame clones only, minus some. The sample holds about 210,000 clones; less than 50% are singletons and the top ten take over 2%. Sequences were derived from CD4+ T cells sorted from blood, sampled at roughly week 36, from a patient treated with tofacitinib. Receptors were obtained from a human donor with alopecia areata.

This clone showed up just a few times. The gene calls are TRBV7-3 and TRBJ1-4; D not certain. There are 16 residues in the CDR3. V was pared by 0 bases and J by 5 bases, with 13 bases between. Looked up from germline, CDR1 is SGHTA and CDR2 is FQGTGA. Here the CDR3 reads CASSLTCTSSNEKLFF. The CDR3 region has the DNA TGTGCCAGCAGCTTAACGTGTACCAGTTCAAATGAAAAACTGTTTTTT.

The rearrangement uses TRBV7-9 and TRBJ2-4; D not certain. Germline assignment: CDR1 SEHNR and CDR2 FQNEAQ (reference sequence). The CDR3 contains 16 residues. Between the trimmed V and J ends, which lost 1 base and 0 bases, there was a span of 10 bases. The CDR3 DNA reads as TGTGCCAGCAGCTTAGTCGAGGATCTAGCCAAAAACATTCAGTACTTC. Residues: CASSLVEDLAKNIQYF.

The chain employs TRBV14 and TRBJ2-2; either TRBD1 or TRBD2 may fit D (5 bases each). Germline CDR1 is SGHDN and CDR2 is FVKESK. V was cut by 3 bases and J by 6 bases, with 11 bases left in between. This CDR3 is built from 14 residues. The CDR3 loop is CASSHPQGPGELFF. The DNA for the CDR3 is TGTGCCAGCAGCCATCCTCAGGGACCCGGGGAGCTGTTTTTT.

This sequence joins TRBV7-9 and TRBJ2-7, with TRBD2 matching 11 bases. Germline CDR1 SEHNR, CDR2 FQNEAQ (reference sequence). Trimming cost V 1 base and J 1 base; bases outside gene matches: 3. CDR3 length: 16 amino acids. The CDR3 loop reads CASSLVWTSGSYEQYF. In DNA, the CDR3 is TGTGCCAGCAGCTTAGTGTGGACTAGCGGGTCCTACGAGCAGTACTTC.

The chain joins TRBV29-1 to TRBJ1-1; 7 bases align to TRBD1. There are 13 residues in the CDR3. With V trimmed by 5 bases and J by 2 bases, 5 bases remained unmatched. Germline V CDR1 and CDR2: SQVTM, ANQGSEA. The CDR3, as DNA: TGCAGCGTTCATTACAGGGGAAACACTGAAGCTTTCTTT. Encoded protein: CSVHYRGNTEAFF.

This clone was observed a few times. The V and J genes are TRBV30 and TRBJ2-1; a weak D match, TRBD2 (6 bases). The CDR3 runs to 13 residues. Germline lookup yields CDR1 GTSNPN and CDR2 SVGIG (reference sequence). The V gene lost 8 bases and the J gene lost 2 bases, with 13 bases spanning the gap. The CDR3: CAGDREPYNEQFF. CDR3 nucleotide sequence: TGTGCCGGGGACCGGGAGCCCTACAATGAGCAGTTCTTC. The variable domain in full, completed from reference TRBV30 and TRBJ2-1, reads SQTIHQWPATLVQPVGSPLSLECTVEGTSNPNLYWYRQAAGRGLQLLFYSVGIGQISSEVPQNLSASRPQDRQFILSSKKLLLSDSGFYLCAGDREPYNEQFFGPGTRLTVL.

The chain carries TRBV11-2 and TRBJ2-7; the D gene could be TRBD1 or TRBD2 (5 bases each). The germline V and J ends were trimmed by 4 bases and 0 bases, with 13 bases remaining between them. The germline CDR1 and CDR2 sequences are SGHAT and FQNNGV. CDR3 length equals 15 residues. The CDR3 reads CASSSRGASSYEQYF. The CDR3 region has the DNA TGTGCCAGCAGCTCCCGGGGCGCTAGCTCCTACGAGCAGTACTTC.

The chain employs TRBV5-1 and TRBJ2-7, with TRBD1 identical over 8 bases. The germline V gene has CDR1 SGHRS and CDR2 YFSETQ. J lost 1 base, V lost 4 bases, and 4 bases had no gene match. This CDR3 is 14 amino acids long. In DNA form, the CDR3 reads TGCGCCAGCAGCGCCAGGACAGGGTCCTACGAGCAGTACTTC. Translating gives CASSARTGSYEQYF.

J is TRBJ1-2 and V is TRBV6-1; no clear D gene. Trimming removed 10 bases from V and 1 base from J, with 19 bases in between. The CDR3 extends over 15 amino acids. Germline CDR1 MNHNS, CDR2 SASEGT. CDR3 nucleotides: TGTGCCACCACCGGTTCGCCCCGAGGTAACTATGGCTACACCTTC. Translated, it gives CATTGSPRGNYGYTF.

The rearrangement joins TRBV7-3 to TRBJ2-7; TRBD2 agrees at 7 bases. The CDR3 consists of 17 residues. J lost 4 bases, V lost 0 bases, and 12 bases had no gene match. Germline values: CDR1 SGHTA, CDR2 FQGTGA. DNA of the CDR3: TGTGCCAGCAGCTTAACACCAGCGGGATCGTCAGGTTACGAGCAGTACTTC. It codes for CASSLTPAGSSGYEQYF.

The V gene is TRBV14, the J gene TRBJ2-6, with 7 bases that match TRBD1. The V gene's germline CDR1 is SGHDN and CDR2 FVKESK. V lost 5 bases and J lost 8; bases outside the gene matches: 6. CDR3 size: 14 residues. CDR3 region: CASSEGTATNVLTF. Here the CDR3 DNA reads TGTGCCAGCAGCGAAGGGACAGCCACCAACGTCCTGACTTTC. Full variable domain (outside the CDR3, taken from reference TRBV14 and TRBJ2-6): EAGVTQFPSHSVIEKGQTVTLRCDPISGHDNLYWYRRVMGKEIKFLLHFVKESKQDESGMPNNRFLAERTGGTYSTLKVQPAELEDSGVYFCASSEGTATNVLTFGAGSRLTVL.

The J gene is TRBJ2-5, the V gene TRBV7-2; 7 nucleotides align to TRBD2. J was trimmed by 4 bases and V by 5 bases; bases with no gene match: 7. From germline, CDR1 is SGHTA and CDR2 FQGNSA. The CDR3 length is 14 residues. CDR3 coding DNA: TGTGCCAGCAGCCGGGAGGCCCTCCGAGAGACCCAGTACTTC. It translates to CASSREALRETQYF.

The J gene is TRBJ2-5, the V gene TRBV6-5, with D perhaps matching TRBD2 (6 bases). Germline values: CDR1 MNHEY, CDR2 SVGAGI. V shed 8 bases and J shed 7 bases, with 20 bases lying between them. The CDR3 runs to 14 residues. This chain's CDR3 is CASRSGGSKGTQYF. In nucleotides, the CDR3 is TGTGCCAGCCGTTCTGGGGGGTCAAAAGGGACCCAGTACTTC.

This clone was observed a few times. The genes are TRBV25-1 and TRBJ2-7; TRBD1 matches at 7 bases. With V trimmed by 5 bases and J by 3 bases, 10 bases remained unmatched. In germline, CDR1 is MGHDK, CDR2 SYGVNS. This CDR3 region has 15 residues. CDR3 sequence: CASSLQGVPGYEQYF. The CDR3, as DNA: TGTGCCAGCAGTCTTCAGGGGGTTCCAGGCTACGAGCAGTACTTC.

V and J are TRBV15 and TRBJ2-7; 7 nucleotides align to TRBD1. The germline gives CDR1 LNHNV, CDR2 YYDKDF (reference sequence). With 1 base clipped from V and 3 bases from J, the junction kept 6 bases outside the gene matches. CDR3 length equals 15 residues. For the CDR3, the DNA is TGTGCCACCAGCAGAGCCCGGACAGGCTTCTACGAGCAGTACTTC. Its protein is CATSRARTGFYEQYF.

This clone was seen more than once but under ten times. This chain links TRBV5-1 with TRBJ2-7; 15 nucleotides agree with TRBD2. V trimming: 3 bases; J trimming: 4 bases; junction bases outside the gene matches: 11. Germline V gene sequence: CDR1 SGHRS, CDR2 YFSETQ. CDR3 length: 18 residues. CDR3 residues: CASSSGLAGGPNSYEQYF. CDR3 sequence (DNA): TGCGCCAGCAGCTCCGGACTAGCGGGAGGGCCGAATTCATACGAGCAGTACTTC. Based on the CDR3 plus reference TRBV5-1 and TRBJ2-7, the full variable domain is KAGVTQTPRYLIKTRGQQVTLSCSPISGHRSVSWYQQTPGQGLQFLFEYFSETQRNKGNFPGRFSGRQFSNSRSEMNVSTLELGDSALYLCASSSGLAGGPNSYEQYFGPGTRLTVT.

This chain joins TRBV30 and TRBJ1-1; possibly TRBD1 for D (5 bases). The V gene's germline CDR1 is GTSNPN and CDR2 SVGIG (reference sequence). V was cut by 4 bases and J by 1 base, with 10 bases left in between. The CDR3 length is 13 residues. The CDR3 loop reads CAWNRGPNTEAFF. The CDR3 DNA follows: TGTGCCTGGAATAGGGGCCCGAACACTGAAGCTTTCTTT. The complete variable domain, with remaining parts taken from reference TRBV30 and TRBJ1-1, reads SQTIHQWPATLVQPVGSPLSLECTVEGTSNPNLYWYRQAAGRGLQLLFYSVGIGQISSEVPQNLSASRPQDRQFILSSKKLLLSDSGFYLCAWNRGPNTEAFFGQGTRLTVV.

This clone was seen more than once but under ten times. The J gene is TRBJ2-5, the V gene TRBV5-1; possible D gene TRBD2, 5 bases. The CDR3 has 13 amino acids. Germline CDR1 reads SGHRS; CDR2 reads YFSETQ. Trimming shortened V by 4 bases and J by 3 bases, and 10 bases separated the two germline ends. The CDR3 spells CASSIGLKETQYF. CDR3 in DNA: TGCGCCAGCAGCATAGGACTGAAAGAGACCCAGTACTTC.

This chain joins TRBV7-9 and TRBJ2-4, with D tentatively TRBD2 (5 bases). This CDR3 contains 12 residues. Germline V CDR1 and CDR2: SEHNR, FQNEAQ (reference sequence). V gave up 5 bases and J gave up 15 bases, with 17 bases separating them. The CDR3 spells CASSPDGVSGYF. The CDR3 DNA is TGTGCCAGCAGCCCTGACGGGGTTTCAGGGTACTTC.

The V call is TRBV9, the J call TRBJ2-7; 8 nucleotides match TRBD2. Unmatched junction bases numbered 11, after V lost 1 base and J lost 5 bases. The germline CDR1 and CDR2 sequences are SGDLS and YYNGEE. The CDR3 consists of 16 residues. For the CDR3, the DNA is TGTGCCAGCAGCGTAAGGGGCCTTCCGACTAGCGACGAGCAGTACTTC. This translates into CASSVRGLPTSDEQYF.

V and J are TRBV5-1 and TRBJ2-3, with TRBD2 identical over 12 bases. CDR1 SGHRS and CDR2 YFSETQ come from the germline V gene. The CDR3 is 15 residues long. J was trimmed by 7 bases and V by 3 bases; bases with no gene match: 6. This CDR3 is CASSSTSGSMYTQYF. The CDR3 DNA follows: TGCGCCAGCAGCTCGACTAGCGGGAGTATGTATACGCAGTATTTT.

This sequence joins TRBV29-1 and TRBJ2-3; D possibly corresponds to TRBD1 (6 bases). V was trimmed by 5 bases and J by 1 base, leaving 13 bases between them. This CDR3 comprises 14 residues. Germline V gene lookup returns CDR1 SQVTM and CDR2 ANQGSEA. This CDR3 reads CSVIRDIRTDTQYF. CDR3 DNA sequence: TGCAGCGTTATACGGGACATCCGCACAGATACGCAGTATTTT.

The V and J genes are TRBV30 and TRBJ1-2; D not certain. This CDR3 has 13 residues. V lost 8 bases and J 0 bases, leaving 13 bases between the germline ends. CDR1 and CDR2 (germline): GTSNPN, SVGIG (reference sequence). In DNA form, the CDR3 reads TGTGCCCTAGGGAGGAGGGCTAACTATGGCTACACCTTC. Translated, it gives CALGRRANYGYTF. The variable domain in full, completed from reference TRBV30 and TRBJ1-2, reads SQTIHQWPATLVQPVGSPLSLECTVEGTSNPNLYWYRQAAGRGLQLLFYSVGIGQISSEVPQNLSASRPQDRQFILSSKKLLLSDSGFYLCALGRRANYGYTFGSGTRLTVV.

This clone came up a few times. CDR3 residues: CASSPSNQPQHF. The CDR3 bases are TGTGCCAGCAGCCCCTCAAATCAGCCCCAGCATTTT. The gene calls are TRBV7-9 and TRBJ1-5; D gene uncertain. V lost 5 bases and J 4 bases, leaving 6 bases between the germline ends. Germline V gene data show CDR1 as SEHNR and CDR2 as FQNEAQ (reference sequence). The CDR3 covers 12 residues.